Described below is a single T cell receptor (beta chain) sequence and its context. No antigen is known for it. Each donor had at least one pre-ART and at least two post-ART PBMC samples. Each sample contained roughly 0.85-10 million cryopreserved PBMC, thawed before DNA extraction. The CDR3 runs 15 residues. Germline V gene lookup returns CDR1 SEHNR and CDR2 FQNEAQ (reference sequence). V lost 5 bases and J lost 2, with 13 bases in between. This entry belongs to a study of long-term antiretroviral therapy in people with HIV. General study findings and limits: Diversity measured after ART increased yet remained under transplant donor controls.

Survey level was the resolution at which the v3.0 immunoSEQ assay ran. Libraries were prepared by immunoSEQ multiplex PCR; TCRdb keeps only in-frame clonotypes and omits some of them. Here the sample spans 35,000 or so clones, 94% being singletons. Sequencing used unsorted PBMCs, obtained 4.1 years after starting antiretroviral therapy. The receptor was isolated from a woman in her 50s with HIV. The chain recombines TRBV7-9 with TRBJ1-5, with no clear D. The CDR3 coding sequence is TGTGCCAGCAGCGGCGTTCGGGGTGGCAATCAGCCCCAGCATTTT. It specifies CASSGVRGGNQPQHF.